Described below is a single T cell receptor (beta chain) sequence and its context. V lost 3 bases, J lost 0 bases, and 8 bases lay in between. CDR1 and CDR2 (germline): SEHNR, FQNEAQ (reference sequence). The length of the CDR3 is 14 residues. The data originate from a study of radiation and T cells in renal cell carcinoma. Libraries were prepared by immunoSEQ multiplex PCR; TCRdb keeps only in-frame clonotypes and omits some of them. This table holds over 85,000 clones, 70% to 90% found once. Regarding time point: blood 4 weeks post-SBRT, at nephrectomy. The treatment was: 15 Gy SBRT to primary tumor, nephrectomy 4 weeks later. The patient's renal cell carcinoma had clear cell pathology.

This specimen was blood, taken from a patient whose treatment included radiotherapy and nephrectomy. This receptor was identified in a man aged 50-59 years with renal cell carcinoma. The chain uses TRBV7-9 and TRBJ1-2; D unclear. The CDR3 region is CASSLGRANYGYTF. CDR3 DNA: TGTGCCAGCAGCTTGGGCAGAGCTAACTATGGCTACACCTTC. Full variable domain (outside the CDR3, taken from reference TRBV7-9 and TRBJ1-2): DTGVSQNPRHKITKRGQNVTFRCDPISEHNRLYWYRQTLGQGPEFLTYFQNEAQLEKSRLLSDRFSAERPKGSFSTLEIQRTEQGDSAMYLCASSLGRANYGYTFGSGTRLTVV.